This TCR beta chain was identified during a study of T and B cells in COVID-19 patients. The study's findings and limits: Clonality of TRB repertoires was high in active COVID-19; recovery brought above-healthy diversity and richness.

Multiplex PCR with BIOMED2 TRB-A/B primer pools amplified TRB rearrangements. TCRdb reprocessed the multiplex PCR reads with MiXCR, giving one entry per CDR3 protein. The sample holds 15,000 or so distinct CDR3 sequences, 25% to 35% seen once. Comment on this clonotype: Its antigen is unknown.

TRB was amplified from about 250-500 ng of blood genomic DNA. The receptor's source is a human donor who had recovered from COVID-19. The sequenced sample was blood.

The CDR3 reads CASSQERGSGTDTQYF. CDR3 in DNA: TGCGCCAGCAGCCAAGAAAGGGGGAGCGGCACAGATACGCAGTATTTT. The chain uses TRBV4-3 and TRBJ2-3; possibly TRBD1 for D (6 bases). From germline, CDR1 is LGHNA and CDR2 YSLEER. The CDR3 is 16 residues long. Trimming cost V 0 bases and J 1 base, with 11 bases left between them.